This T cell receptor beta chain originates from a study of blood T cell repertoires in COVID-19. Study-level information: Specimens from acute and convalescent COVID-19 originated in the United States, Italy and Spain. Sources were T cells, B-cell-depleted T cells, or PBMCs; the material itself was cDNA or gDNA.

Original processing methods: How many nucleated cells were present was estimated from reference gene primer amplification. Sequenced by immunoSEQ multiplex PCR; TCRdb stores in-frame clones only, minus some. D and trimming come from the DNA, and the V and J calls and clone size come from that table. The sample has about 38,000 clones, about nine tenths seen once. The CDR3 is made up of 16 amino acids. The germline V and J ends were trimmed by 3 bases and 6 bases, with 19 bases remaining between them. Germline V lookup: CDR1 PRHDT, CDR2 FYEKMQ (reference sequence). What was sequenced was peripheral blood. This sequence joins TRBV13 and TRBJ2-3; TRBD2 is a possible D gene (5 bases). The origin of this receptor is a man aged 50 to 60 with active or convalescent COVID-19. CDR3 protein: CASSFGQAVSGDTQYF. The CDR3 nucleotides are TGTGCCAGCAGCTTCGGTCAAGCGGTATCTGGGGATACGCAGTATTTT. The complete variable domain, with remaining parts taken from reference TRBV13 and TRBJ2-3, reads AAGVIQSPRHLIKEKRETATLKCYPIPRHDTVYWYQQGPGQDPQFLISFYEKMQSDKGSIPDRFSAQQFSDYHSELNMSSLELGDSALYFCASSFGQAVSGDTQYFGPGTRLTVL.